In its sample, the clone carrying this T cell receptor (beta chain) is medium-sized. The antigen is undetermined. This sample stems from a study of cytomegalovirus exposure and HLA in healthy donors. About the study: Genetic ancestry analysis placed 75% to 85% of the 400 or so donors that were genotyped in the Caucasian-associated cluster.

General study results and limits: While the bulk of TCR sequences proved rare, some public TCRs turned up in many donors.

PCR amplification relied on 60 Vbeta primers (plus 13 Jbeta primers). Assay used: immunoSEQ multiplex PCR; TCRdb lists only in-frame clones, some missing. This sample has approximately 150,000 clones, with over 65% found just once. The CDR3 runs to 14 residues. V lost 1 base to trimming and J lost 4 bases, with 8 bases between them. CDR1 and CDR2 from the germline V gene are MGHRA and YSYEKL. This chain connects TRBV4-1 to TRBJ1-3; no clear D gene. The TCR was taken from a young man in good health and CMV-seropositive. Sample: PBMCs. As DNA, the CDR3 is TGCGCCAGCAGCCAAGGGGAGTTCGGAAACACCATATATTTT. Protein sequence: CASSQGEFGNTIYF.